This T cell receptor beta chain was documented in a study of T cell clonality in common variable immunodeficiency. General study points: Reportedly, TCR beta sequences from common variable immunodeficiency showed fewer deletions and N-nucleotide insertions. CVID subjects showed higher TCRbeta clonality than healthy controls. Authors noted CVID clonality's cause needs subpopulation repertoire sequencing. Shared TCRbeta clones were fewer between CVID subjects than controls.

In this sample, this clone turned up many times. Its antigen is as yet unknown. The assay was immunoSEQ multiplex PCR, and TCRdb's table has in-frame clones only and misses some. This record lists under 40,000 clones, none seen once only, and the top ten clones contain 0.8% to 1%. This receptor was obtained from a person aged 18-70 years in good health. The specimen sequenced was peripheral blood mononuclear cells.

The CDR3 bases that were read are TGTGCCAGCAGCGTAGACCGGACTAGCGGGAGATCCTACAATGAG. Encoded protein: CASSVDRTSGRSYNE. The whole CDR3 reads CASSVDRTSGRSYNEQFF. The chain employs TRBV9 and TRBJ2-1, with 13 bases that match TRBD2. The read halts 3 residues ahead of the CDR3 end, with the missing end drawn from the germline J gene. The CDR3 extends over 18 amino acids. Per the germline V gene, CDR1 is SGDLS and CDR2 is YYNGEE. V was pared by 0 bases and J by 1 base, with 4 bases of the junction left unmatched.